This TCR beta chain came from a study of cytomegalovirus exposure and HLA in healthy donors (dated by TCRdb to the late 2010s). Looking at the study overall: According to an earlier analysis of 450 to 650 of the donors, about 170 million T cells yielded 95 million to 140 million unique TCR beta sequences and approximately 280 Gb of sequence data. The study aimed to test whether cataloging public T cell receptors could reveal signatures of past pathogen exposure. All discovery cohort repertoires had been generated using a single sequencing platform. In the later analysis, no new phenotypic data were used to find candidate immune exposures; instead, reliance was placed on TCR beta sequences and their occurrence across donors. The study profiled the T cell repertoires of about 720 subjects by immunosequencing and related them to cytomegalovirus serostatus. The number of typed donors differed by locus: roughly 629-630 for A, B, C, DRB1 and DQB1; approximately 520 for DQA1; approximately 610 for DPA1; and about 450 for DPB1. To decide whether each TCR beta V gene segment behaved as functional or pseudogenic, an earlier analysis of some 600 of the donors relied on high-throughput TCR beta sequencing. An early release covering some 640 HLA-typed donors comprised roughly 300 gigabases of sequencing data and 85 million or so unique TCR sequences. Across roughly 420 genotyped donors of the cohort, an average of approximately 240,000 unique TCR beta nucleotide sequences per donor were sequenced, and around 19% of those sequences were non-productive. To study patterns of TCR occurrence, a later analysis re-analyzed previously published TCR beta repertoires from under 750 donors and added high-resolution HLA genotyping. Among the roughly 400 genotyped donors, around 81% belonged to the genetic ancestry cluster associated with self-reported Caucasian donors. Four or five DR-DQ haplotypes were handled as single units for association and clustering because linkage in the cohort was strong. To predict cytomegalovirus infection status, the study combined high-throughput TCR immunosequencing, statistical association of individual TCRs with disease status, and machine learning. HLA typing covered class I and class II loci at four-digit resolution. A separate validation cohort of roughly 110 different subjects was used in addition to the 666-subject first cohort. Donor age, sex, ethnicity and CMV serostatus were compiled alongside the repertoire data. In a later genetic analysis, genome-wide SNP genotypes for about 55% of the roughly 700 donors were used, and that subset was treated as a discovery cohort.

Taken from the germline V gene, the CDR1 and CDR2 loops are SGHRS and YFSETQ. CDR3 length: 15 amino acids, cysteine to phenylalanine. This entry keeps only the CDR3 DNA: 45 bases, framed from base 1. Trimming takes 3 bases off V and 9 bases off J; junction bases not matched to a gene: 8. The cohort was made up of about 670 healthy bone marrow donors. All cohort members were sampled while nominally healthy, although unrecorded immune exposures were likely present. The donor tested CMV seronegative, placing the donor among the roughly 350 seronegative members of the cohort. Every donor gave a peripheral blood sample, and the peripheral blood mononuclear cells from that sample were used for TCR beta sequencing. Genomic DNA extraction from the blood cell samples was performed with the Qiagen DNeasy Blood Extraction Kit. On this clone: This receptor's antigen is unknown. The record has no base qualities; no much larger clone is one base away.

Results the study describes overall, beyond this receptor: In an earlier analysis of approximately 600 of the donors, most TCR beta V segments were observed in productive rearrangements about 87% or about 30% of the time, broadly matching IMGT annotations. According to a later analysis, most CMV-associated TCR beta chains appeared to be HLA-restricted, and the HLA associations seemed to be driven largely by CMV exposure. A few of the identified cytomegalovirus-associated TCR beta chains were confirmed in vitro to be specific for cytomegalovirus antigens. In a later analysis, HLA-associated TCR beta chains showed more clonal expansion and lower generation probabilities than non-associated chains that were equally common. The 87-base-pair reads could not distinguish some IMGT-functional V segments, including TRBV6-2 and TRBV6-3, so those segments were excluded. The earlier analysis of approximately 590 of the donors excluded roughly 16 rarely observed V segments, including chromosome 9 orphons, because counts were too low. Presence/absence analyses assumed roughly uniform sequencing depth across donors, an assumption that may not hold. Assigning TCR associations to individual alleles was difficult when HLA alleles, especially DR and DQ, strongly co-occurred. At a false discovery rate of 0.05, a later analysis linked under 20,000 TCR beta sequences to specific HLA alleles. According to a later analysis, parvovirus B19, influenza, CMV and Epstein-Barr virus appeared linked to several top co-occurrence clusters. Most TCR sequences were observed very rarely across donors, whereas some public TCRs were present in many individuals. The authors suggested that the approach could potentially be generalized to other disease states and immunological phenotypes. According to a later analysis, TCR association rates differed among HLA loci, with DRB1 alleles showing the most associated TCRs and HLA-C alleles showing the fewest. A total of fewer than 200 TCR beta chains were listed by the study as associated with cytomegalovirus. In a later genetic analysis, fewer N-insertions in productive TCRs were reported among donors in an Asian-associated ancestry cluster than the roughly 700-donor mean. HLA typing was unavailable for some donors at each locus, so association tests used only the typed subset. Only TCR beta chains were sequenced in this cohort, and the absence of alpha or paired-chain data limited detectable features. In a later genetic analysis, a missense DCLRE1C variant was associated with V-gene and J-gene trimming of TCR beta chains, and the association was replicated in an independent cohort. The classifier was reported to diagnose cytomegalovirus status with high specificity and sensitivity in both the original cohort and the validation cohort. Linkage disequilibrium might explain the correlated functional status among segregating V segments, but an unknown experimental factor could not be excluded. A further reported finding was that TCR beta sequences accurately predicted the HLA-A and HLA-B alleles for most subjects in the first cohort. Immune exposure information for the cohort was limited to CMV serostatus. A cluster of highly shared sequence variants was judged likely to represent a technical artifact of the sequencing pipeline.

Library preparation used the immunoSEQ multiplex PCR assay. For the multiplex PCR, a mixture combining 60 forward primers for TCR Vbeta segments and 13 reverse primers for TCR Jbeta segments was used. The CDR3 region of rearranged TCR beta genes was amplified from genomic DNA with a multiplex PCR assay. The amplified TCR beta libraries were sequenced on the Illumina HiSeq System as 87-base-pair reads. As for the original processing: A later analysis tallied 80 million to 95 million unique TCR beta chains across the 700 or so repertoires, and some 10 million of those chains were shared by two or more donors. Raw reads were error-corrected and collapsed into unique sequences with a nearest-neighbor algorithm that merged closely related sequences to remove PCR and sequencing errors. CDR3 sequences were aligned to IMGT reference sequences to assign V, D and J gene segments. For a sequence to be retained, a match of at least six nucleotides to both a V gene segment and a J gene segment was required. Rearrangements were called productive when the CDR3 lacked stop codons and stayed in frame with V and J; all others were non-productive. CDR3 was defined according to IMGT convention as the region running from the second conserved V-encoded cysteine to the conserved J-encoded phenylalanine. The earlier analysis of approximately 500 of the donors excluded sequences that lacked an unambiguous match to a single V gene segment. In an earlier analysis of some 590 of the donors, a V segment was called functional when productive rearrangements were above 56.7%, and segregating when the standard deviation between donors exceeded 5%. A statistical classification framework was built to diagnose cytomegalovirus status from the catalog of TCR beta chain sequences. In a later analysis, TCR nucleotide sequences were compared against IMGT/GENE-DB human TR gene sequences so that V and J genes could be assigned. In a later analysis, CDR3 sequences and most-parsimonious VDJ recombination scenarios were assigned using the TCRdist pipeline. In a later analysis, every TCR beta chain was defined by the combination of its CDR3 amino acid sequence and its V-gene family, and reads without a unique V-gene family were dropped. As a way to deal with suspected cross-contamination and a sequencing artifact, a later analysis dropped roughly 620 nucleotide sequences that were highly shared and had low generation probability. In a later analysis, a clonal expansion index for each public chain was calculated from normalized within-repertoire ranks of inferred template counts. In a later analysis, generation probabilities were computed with a VDJ recombination model fitted to out-of-frame rearrangements, and the resulting probabilities were checked against IGoR. Hypergeometric tests were used in a later analysis to score TCR-TCR, TCR-HLA and TCR-CMV co-occurrence, with a repertoire-size bias correction applied to the TCR pairs. A later analysis estimated false discovery rates by permuting HLA or CMV assignments 20 times. In a later analysis, co-occurring TCRs were grouped with DBSCAN, and TCRdist sequence similarity was added when clustering was performed within HLA-allele-positive subsets. Repertoires with fewer than 30,000 or more than 120,000 public chains, plus five repertoires with anomalous nucleotide sharing, were excluded from co-occurrence clustering. Imported from immuneACCESS, the table was reduced by TCRdb to in-frame sequences with V and J called. These copies leave out some clones; in studies compared against another copy, an unresolved V gene accounts for under half, and the cause of the remainder is not known. V and J calls and clone size are copied from that table; D and trimming were computed from the DNA. The sample includes roughly 100,000 clones, with about 80% observed a single time. Of the sample, roughly 1.8% falls within the top ten clones.

Recombination joined TRBV5-1 with TRBJ2-7, with 14 junctional bases fitting TRBD2. The origin of this receptor is a woman aged 40 to 49 in good health and CMV-seronegative. What was sequenced was PBMCs. The bases are TGCGCCAGCAGCTCGGGACTAGCGGGAGCCTTTGGGCAGTACTTC. Translated, it reads CASSSGLAGAFGQYF.